The 2 T cell receptor beta chains in this list originate from one sample, sequenced in a study of cytomegalovirus exposure and HLA in healthy donors. Use of 60 Vbeta and 13 Jbeta primers characterized the PCR. Libraries were prepared by immunoSEQ multiplex PCR; TCRdb keeps only in-frame clonotypes and omits some of them. The sample has 200,000 to 250,000 clones, around 80% seen once. Sequencing was done on a sample of PBMCs. These receptors originate from a woman in her fifties or sixties in good health and CMV-seropositive.

This chain links TRBV9 with TRBJ2-3, with 16 bases fitting TRBD2. Germline loops: CDR1 SGDLS, CDR2 YYNGEE. The junction had 6 bases not matched to a gene; V was cut back by 4 bases and J by 1 base. CDR3 length equals 18 residues. CDR3 sequence reads: CASSFGTSGGAGTDTQYF. CDR3 DNA: TGTGCCAGCAGCTTTGGGACTAGCGGGGGGGCCGGCACAGATACGCAGTATTTT.

This chain connects TRBV27 to TRBJ1-5; no reliable D call. Germline CDR1 MNHEY, CDR2 SMNVEV (reference sequence). V lost 6 bases and J 0 bases, leaving 9 bases between the germline ends. This CDR3 has 14 residues. CDR3 sequence (DNA): TGTGCCAGCAGGTCCGACATTAGCAATCAGCCCCAGCATTTT. Its translation is CASRSDISNQPQHF.